One T cell receptor beta chain is described in this entry. A single count supports this clone. The target of this receptor is not known. Within one base of it there is no much larger clone, and no base qualities were kept. The CDR3 regions of human TCRbeta chains were subjected to immunosequencing. As for the authors' bioinformatics: TCRs in the repertoires were compared against a reference library of SARS-CoV-2-specific TCRs that had been generated with the MIRA antigen-specificity platform. Breadth was defined as the fraction of unique TCRs that were SARS-CoV-2-associated, and depth was defined as the fraction of total T cells that were SARS-CoV-2-associated. Each spike-specific TCR was assigned to its reactive spike region and to a CD4 or CD8 class using the MIRA data. Log10-transformed breadth and depth values were compared by one-way ANOVA with Sidak's multiple comparisons tests. The clones in this table, taken by TCRdb from immuneACCESS, are in-frame only. Not every clone is retained; where verified, under half of the shortfall comes from an unresolved V gene, and the cause of the rest is unknown. The V and J calls and clone size come from that table; D and trimming were worked out from the DNA. Present in this sample are more than 95,000 clones, roughly nine tenths of which were seen just once. The ten most abundant clones make up 44% of the sample.

In light of the paper, this sample's time point label describes: about 28 days (+/-7) after the second vaccine dose. AZD1222 recipients whose second dose came at about 4 weeks and those whose second dose came at about 12 weeks were combined into one group, since spike-specific TCR depth and breadth did not differ between the two schedules. Samples from vaccinated people were obtained from the UK trials COV001 and COV002, which included a single-blind randomized controlled phase 2/3 trial of AZD1222 (ChAdOx1 nCoV-19) in healthy adults. For TCRbeta chain sequencing, PBMC samples from trial participants were taken at day 0 and at day 28 after the second dose. Counted from cysteine to phenylalanine, this CDR3 has 15 amino acids. The entry retains the CDR3 DNA only, 45 bases that are in frame from base 1. The V and J ends are trimmed by 6 bases and 0 bases, leaving 14 bases between them. CDR1 and CDR2 (MNHEY, SMNVEV) derive from the germline V gene (reference sequence).

These data come from a study of T cell responses to AZD1222 COVID-19 vaccine (dated by TCRdb to the early 2020s). About the full investigation: A total of 233 trial participants underwent TCR sequencing, of whom about 210 received two doses of AZD1222 and roughly 25 received two doses of the MenACWY control vaccine. Trial participants were enrolled by age into subgroups of 18-55, 56-69 and 70-plus years, and about 150, 27 and 61 TCR-sequenced participants, respectively, were included in these subgroups. Here is what the overall study found, with its caveats: Most participants were white British and females outnumbered males, and the authors suggested that clonal diversity may have been underestimated. Because no samples from the day 14 peak response were available, repertoires could be characterized only after the peak T cell response. In the small 56-69-year group, the increase in depth fell short of significance, most likely because of low power. Reportedly, almost half of the unique spike-specific TCRs recognized epitopes lying outside the regions that are mutated in the B.1.351 and B.1.1.7 variants. After two AZD1222 doses, both the breadth and the depth of spike-specific TCRs were significantly higher than at day 0 and than in MenACWY recipients. CD4 TCRs associated with the vaccine covered the entire spike protein, and the dominant responses were in regions 160-218 and 743-854. Only a handful of AZD1222 recipients were SARS-CoV-2 seropositive at baseline, limiting conclusions about previously exposed vaccinees.

The source was peripheral blood, collected 28 days after the second AZD1222 dose. In this chain, TRBV27 is recombined with TRBJ1-1; the D gene cannot be named for sure. This sequence originates from an adult who received the AZD1222 COVID-19 vaccine. The nucleotide sequence is given as TGTGCCAGCAGCCGGCTCGTGGCAGTGAACACTGAAGCTTTCTTT. It translates to CASSRLVAVNTEAFF.